This T cell receptor beta chain was recorded in a study of shared clonotypes between healthy human individuals (dated by TCRdb to the early 2020s). Notes on the research overall: A couple of women and a few men aged 18 to 49 years were included in the cohort. For each donor, three plates each were used for CD4 naive and CD4 memory, two plates were used for CD8 naive, and one plate was used for CD8 memory. Blood TCR repertoires of about 5 healthy adults were deeply sequenced to estimate repertoire size and the extent of clonotype sharing between individuals. To increase sequencing depth and limit assay-specific biases, TCR repertoire library preparation and sequencing were carried out by different laboratories using diverse techniques. Per donor, leukapheresis produced somewhere between about 0.9 and 9.5 billion PBMCs. Paper-wide results and their limitations: Naive subsets generally had larger estimated clonotype richness than memory subsets did. Only blood was sampled, and tissue TCR repertoires likely differ from those in blood. Even with the large sequencing depth, rarefaction of the sorted-subset datasets indicated that sequencing was incomplete. Based on pairwise subsampling, the degree of clonotype sharing among donors was expected to be affected by sequencing depth. Because the study included a small number of donors, the genetic and exposure-history diversity represented was limited. Higher generation probabilities were observed for clonotypes shared by all four sorted-subset donors than for non-shared clonotypes. When a few donors were compared, the shared fraction of clonotypes was about 5% for naive CD4, over 3% for naive CD8, roughly 2.5% for memory CD4, and 0.3% to 0.5% for memory CD8.

There are a few counts of this clone. Its binding antigen is unknown. The sample holds no much larger clone one base away, and base qualities are not on file. V drops 4 bases and J drops 0 bases, leaving 7 bases in between. Reading from cysteine to phenylalanine, the CDR3 counts 14 amino acids. The CDR3 DNA has 42 bases and is translated from base 1. TCR CDR3 regions were amplified from genomic DNA by multiplex PCR using the deep immunoSEQ assay. Genomic DNA extracted from each cell subset was distributed evenly over all wells of several immunoSEQ 96-well plates, and each plate served as one replicate. For sorted subsets, around 200 ng genomic DNA, equal to about 30,000 T cell genomes, was loaded into each replicate PCR. Purified libraries were quantified with a Qubit 3.0 fluorometer, sized on a Bioanalyzer 2100, and re-quantified with the KAPA Library Quantification kit. A separate single-read 150-cycle Illumina NextSeq 550 flow cell was used to sequence each immunoSEQ 96-well plate. As for the authors' bioinformatics: Because only junctional sequences without quality scores were contained in the immunoSEQ output, filtering matching that applied to full-length reads could not be performed. Sequences were annotated with PyIR, a Python wrapper for IgBLAST v1.9, using IMGT germline references to assign V/J genes and CDR3. Reads with weak V/J assignments (E-value above 1e-6), missing CDR3, stop codons, out-of-frame junctions, or ambiguous translated residues were removed. V3J clonotypes were defined by identical inferred V gene, J gene, and CDR3 amino acid sequence. The percentage overlap between two repertoires was calculated by dividing the number of shared unique clonotypes by the size of the smaller repertoire. Richness of each repertoire was evaluated using RTK rarefaction, the Chao1 estimator, and Recon v2.1 estimates of unobserved clonotypes. Generation probabilities were computed with OLGA for all TCRbeta clonotypes obtained by the gDNA method from a few donors. TCRdb stores this immuneACCESS table with in-frame sequences only. Part of the clones is absent; in the studies checked, under half of the shortfall reflects unresolved V genes, and no reason is known for the rest. That table supplies the V and J calls and clone size; D and trimming were determined from the DNA. This sample lists about 1 million clones; more than 60% were detected once. The top ten clonotypes cover about 1.5% of the sample.

Donors were healthy HIV-negative adults with no recently reported acute infections or vaccinations. Every donor was a Caucasian adult living in Nashville, Tennessee, USA. Magnetic negative selection was used to enrich CD4+ T cells, after which naive cells were positively selected on CD45RA and the negative fraction became the memory subset. After blood collection by leukapheresis, PBMCs were isolated using Ficoll-Histopaque density gradient centrifugation and then cryopreserved in the vapor phase of liquid nitrogen. Analytical flow cytometry was used to check the purity and quantity of every magnetically sorted T cell population. From each sorted fraction, genomic DNA was isolated and quantified by UV absorbance on a Nanodrop 2000c.

The rearranged segments are TRBV23-1 and TRBJ1-3, with the D segment identity uncertain. TRBV23-1 falls under the ORF class, with uncertain function. This TCR was sampled from a man between 18 and 29 years old in good health. Specimen: memory CD4+ T cells sorted from blood. Taken with the paper, the label for cell subset or site translates to: CD45RA-negative fraction. The DNA reads TGCGCCAGCAGTCGGTTAGTCTCTGGAAACACCATATATTTT. Translated, it reads CASSRLVSGNTIYF.